Shown below are 20 T cell receptor beta chains from a single sample sequenced in a study of long-term antiretroviral therapy in people with HIV. An immunoSEQ assay, version v3.0, was performed at survey level. This table comes from immunoSEQ multiplex PCR, and its TCRdb copy is limited to in-frame clones, with some not included. The sample records more than 30,000 clones, about four fifths being singletons. Material: unsorted PBMCs, obtained 0.4 years before starting antiretroviral therapy. These receptors came from a man aged 18 to 35 with HIV.

The CDR3 here is CASSPGRGYNEQFF. Here the CDR3 DNA reads TGTGCCAGCTCACCCGGAAGGGGATACAATGAGCAGTTCTTC. The rearrangement joins TRBV18 to TRBJ2-1, with D possibly matching TRBD1 (5 bases). V was shortened by 3 bases and J by 4 bases, with 10 bases between the two germline ends. This CDR3 is 14 amino acids long. Germline values: CDR1 KGHSH, CDR2 LQKENI.

The chain carries TRBV28 and TRBJ2-7; D perhaps matches TRBD1 (6 bases). Germline CDR1 MDHEN, CDR2 SYDVKM. This CDR3 has 13 amino acids. V shed 6 bases and J shed 8 bases, with 17 bases lying between them. CDR3 sequence reads: CASSPGAGSKQYF. Here the CDR3 DNA reads TGTGCCAGCAGCCCAGGGGCCGGCTCAAAGCAGTACTTC.

This clone appeared once. CDR3 amino acids: CASSPRPGQANEKLFF. The CDR3 DNA follows: TGTGCCAGCAGCCCCCGCCCGGGACAGGCTAATGAAAAACTGTTTTTT. The chain couples TRBV5-4 to TRBJ1-4, with 8 bases that match TRBD1. CDR1 SGHNT and CDR2 YYREEE come from the germline V gene (reference sequence). This CDR3 is 16 amino acids long. V shed 4 bases and J 3 bases; nucleotides not matched to a gene: 8.

The rearrangement uses TRBV30 and TRBJ2-3; a possible D gene is TRBD1 (5 bases). The ends were cut back, 7 bases at V and 2 bases at J, with 13 bases in the middle. CDR3 size: 13 residues. From germline, CDR1 is GTSNPN and CDR2 SVGIG (reference sequence). CDR3 bases: TGTGCCTTCGAGTTGGGGCTCACAGATACGCAGTATTTT. Translation gives CAFELGLTDTQYF.

The V call is TRBV2, the J call TRBJ2-7; 12 bases fit TRBD2. This CDR3 has 18 amino acids. V lost 9 bases to trimming and J lost 2 bases; unmatched junction nucleotides: 17. From germline, CDR1 is SNHLY and CDR2 FYNNEI. DNA for the CDR3: TGTGCCAGTGGGGCGGGGCTAGCGGGAGGGCCGGTTGCCTACGAGCAGTACTTC. Translation gives CASGAGLAGGPVAYEQYF.

This chain joins TRBV7-3 and TRBJ2-1; D uncertain. This CDR3 is 16 amino acids long. Trimming removed 5 bases from V and 0 bases from J, with 14 bases in between. Germline-derived CDR1 and CDR2 are SGHTA and FQGTGA. For the CDR3, the DNA is TGTGCCAGCAGCGAGAACCTTCGGTCCTCCTACAATGAGCAGTTCTTC. Translating gives CASSENLRSSYNEQFF.

This sequence joins TRBV18 and TRBJ2-3; D call uncertain. Trimming removed 6 bases from V and 1 base from J, with 11 bases in between. The germline gives CDR1 KGHSH, CDR2 LQKENI. The CDR3 is 14 residues long. Here the CDR3 reads CASSGWRRTDTQYF. The CDR3 DNA reads TGTGCCAGCTCCGGTTGGCGGCGCACAGATACGCAGTATTTT. Based on the CDR3 plus reference TRBV18 and TRBJ2-3, the full variable domain is NAGVMQNPRHLVRRRGQEARLRCSPMKGHSHVYWYRQLPEEGLKFMVYLQKENIIDESGMPKERFSAEFPKEGPSILRIQQVVRGDSAAYFCASSGWRRTDTQYFGPGTRLTVL.

J is TRBJ2-7 and V is TRBV7-9; D not resolved. With 3 bases removed from V and 2 bases from J, the gap between germline ends came to 8 bases. The CDR3 covers 13 residues. CDR1 is SEHNR and CDR2 is FQNEAQ in the germline V gene (reference sequence). CDR3 region: CASSFSITYEQYF. In nucleotides, the CDR3 is TGTGCCAGCAGCTTTTCCATTACCTACGAGCAGTACTTC.

CDR3 sequence: CASSDPLAGGKETQYF. DNA of the CDR3: TGTGCCAGCAGTGACCCCTTAGCGGGAGGGAAAGAGACCCAGTACTTC. The gene calls are TRBV27 and TRBJ2-5; 11 positions match TRBD2. Germline CDR1 is MNHEY and CDR2 is SMNVEV (reference sequence). The CDR3 contains 16 residues. After removal of 5 bases from V and 3 bases from J, the junction contained 8 bases not matched to a gene.

V usage is TRBV18 and J usage is TRBJ1-1; D is perhaps TRBD1 (6 bases). Trimming took 3 bases from V and 3 from J, leaving 11 bases between them. Germline-derived CDR1 and CDR2 are KGHSH and LQKENI. The CDR3 loop spans 14 amino acids. CDR3 DNA sequence: TGTGCCAGCTCACCTGTTACAGGGCACACTGAAGCTTTCTTT. This translates into CASSPVTGHTEAFF. The complete variable domain, with remaining parts taken from reference TRBV18 and TRBJ1-1, reads NAGVMQNPRHLVRRRGQEARLRCSPMKGHSHVYWYRQLPEEGLKFMVYLQKENIIDESGMPKERFSAEFPKEGPSILRIQQVVRGDSAAYFCASSPVTGHTEAFFGQGTRLTVV.

This clone has a single count. The V call is TRBV7-2, the J call TRBJ2-3; unclear D gene. Germline CDR1 is SGHTA and CDR2 is FQGNSA. V gave up 3 bases and J gave up 4 bases, with 11 bases separating them. The CDR3 runs 14 residues. This CDR3 reads CASSFRLVADTQYF. In DNA form, the CDR3 reads TGTGCCAGCAGCTTTAGGCTAGTAGCAGATACGCAGTATTTT. The full variable domain, with the rest looked up from reference TRBV7-2 and TRBJ2-3, is GAGVSQSPSNKVTEKGKDVELRCDPISGHTALYWYRQSLGQGLEFLIYFQGNSAPDKSGLPSDRFSAERTGGSVSTLTIQRTQQEDSAVYLCASSFRLVADTQYFGPGTRLTVL.

This chain connects TRBV15 to TRBJ2-3, with D perhaps TRBD2 (5 bases). The ends were cut back, 3 bases at V and 2 bases at J, with 15 bases in the middle. CDR1 is LNHNV and CDR2 is YYDKDF in the germline V gene (reference sequence). The CDR3 spans 16 residues. Here the CDR3 DNA reads TGTGCCACCAGCAGCATCAGAGAGGGATTCACAGATACGCAGTATTTT. It specifies CATSSIREGFTDTQYF. The full variable domain, its missing parts supplied by reference TRBV15 and TRBJ2-3, is DAMVIQNPRYQVTQFGKPVTLSCSQTLNHNVMYWYQQKSSQAPKLLFHYYDKDFNNEADTPDNFQSRRPNTSFCFLDIRSPGLGDTAMYLCATSSIREGFTDTQYFGPGTRLTVL.

The sample holds one count of this clone. V gene TRBV19 combines with J gene TRBJ1-2; 8 bases line up with TRBD1. With V trimmed by 3 bases and J by 0 bases, 6 bases remained unmatched. The CDR3 contains 16 residues. The V gene's germline CDR1 is LNHDA and CDR2 SQIVND (reference sequence). CDR3 loop: CASSIGRGPANYGYTF. The CDR3 DNA follows: TGTGCCAGTAGTATTGGCAGGGGGCCAGCTAACTATGGCTACACCTTC. The variable domain in full, completed from reference TRBV19 and TRBJ1-2, reads DGGITQSPKYLFRKEGQNVTLSCEQNLNHDAMYWYRQDPGQGLRLIYYSQIVNDFQKGDIAEGYSVSREKKESFPLTVTSAQKNPTAFYLCASSIGRGPANYGYTFGSGTRLTVV.

This chain uses TRBV6-1 with TRBJ1-1; possibly TRBD1 for D (6 bases). Germline V lookup: CDR1 MNHNS, CDR2 SASEGT. This CDR3 contains 14 residues. V lost 3 bases to trimming and J lost 0 bases, with 8 bases between them. CDR3 residues: CASSETGMNTEAFF. CDR3 nucleotide sequence: TGTGCCAGCAGTGAGACAGGCATGAACACTGAAGCTTTCTTT.

The sample holds one count of this clone. J is TRBJ1-1 and V is TRBV7-9, with D possibly TRBD1 on 6 matching bases. CDR1 and CDR2 from the germline V gene are SEHNR and FQNEAQ (reference sequence). This CDR3 is 17 amino acids long. Trimming removed 3 bases from V and 0 bases from J, with 17 bases in between. CDR3 residues: CASSFGSPGGLNTEAFF. The CDR3 region has the DNA TGTGCCAGCAGCTTTGGATCCCCGGGGGGCTTGAACACTGAAGCTTTCTTT.

This CDR3 reads CASSLSISPAPGTQYF. CDR3 nucleotides: TGTGCCAGCAGTTTATCGATTTCCCCAGCACCAGGGACCCAGTACTTC. This rearrangement joins TRBV27 to TRBJ2-5; no clear D gene. This CDR3 spans 16 amino acids. CDR1 MNHEY and CDR2 SMNVEV come from the germline V gene (reference sequence). V lost 0 bases to trimming and J lost 7 bases, with 18 bases between them.

V is TRBV27 and J is TRBJ1-1, with 10 bases matching TRBD1. The CDR3 is 17 residues long. V trimming: 5 bases; J trimming: 1 base; junction bases outside the gene matches: 10. CDR1 is MNHEY and CDR2 is SMNVEV in the germline V gene (reference sequence). Here the CDR3 DNA reads TGTGCCAGCAGTAAGACTTGGGACAGGGGCAAGAACACTGAAGCTTTCTTT. The encoded protein is CASSKTWDRGKNTEAFF.

In this sample, this clone turned up a few times. This chain links TRBV19 with TRBJ1-5, with a tentative D call TRBD1 (5 bases). Germline lookup yields CDR1 LNHDA and CDR2 SQIVND (reference sequence). V was trimmed by 7 bases and J by 0 bases, leaving 16 bases between them. The CDR3 is made up of 16 amino acids. CDR3 bases: TGTGCCAGTACCCCGTGGGGGGGTAATAGCAATCAGCCCCAGCATTTT. Encoded protein: CASTPWGGNSNQPQHF. Complete variable domain (other parts from reference TRBV19 and TRBJ1-5): DGGITQSPKYLFRKEGQNVTLSCEQNLNHDAMYWYRQDPGQGLRLIYYSQIVNDFQKGDIAEGYSVSREKKESFPLTVTSAQKNPTAFYLCASTPWGGNSNQPQHFGDGTRLSIL.

This chain connects TRBV28 to TRBJ2-2; the D gene is possibly TRBD2 (5 bases). The CDR3 loop spans 14 amino acids. Germline V lookup: CDR1 MDHEN, CDR2 SYDVKM. The V gene lost 2 bases and the J gene lost 1 base, with 5 bases spanning the gap. This CDR3 reads CASSLGGNTGELFF. Written as DNA, the CDR3 is TGTGCCAGCAGTTTAGGAGGGAACACCGGGGAGCTGTTTTTT.

The chain has TRBV6-5 and TRBJ2-1; D possibly corresponds to TRBD2 (6 bases). Trimming pared 7 bases from V and 9 bases from J, leaving 16 bases between. This CDR3 has 13 amino acids. Germline lookup yields CDR1 MNHEY and CDR2 SVGAGI. In DNA form, the CDR3 reads TGTGCCAGCACGGGGGAGAGGTGGAGTGAGCAGTTCTTC. This encodes CASTGERWSEQFF.